Shown below are 14 T cell receptor beta chains from a single sample sequenced in a study of cytomegalovirus exposure and HLA in healthy donors. Researchers ran the PCR with 60 Vbeta and 13 Jbeta primers. Repertoires were generated with immunoSEQ multiplex PCR, while TCRdb's copy carries only in-frame clones and drops some. Listed are fewer than 95,000 clones; about 5% falls within the top ten. The sample taken for sequencing was PBMCs. Receptors were obtained from a woman aged 40 to 50 in good health and CMV-seropositive.

This chain joins TRBV4-1 and TRBJ1-4; 7 bases are shared with TRBD1. Looked up from germline, CDR1 is MGHRA and CDR2 is YSYEKL. The CDR3 contains 13 residues. V dropped 9 bases and J dropped 2; count of bases not matched to a gene: 3. CDR3 sequence: CASTGATNEKLFF. The CDR3 DNA reads as TGCGCCAGTACAGGGGCGACTAATGAAAAACTGTTTTTT.

The chain joins TRBV18 to TRBJ1-1; D not resolved. Trimming took 3 bases from V and 1 from J, leaving 12 bases between them. CDR1 and CDR2 (germline): KGHSH, LQKENI. This CDR3 has 15 amino acids. CDR3 in DNA: TGTGCCAGCTCACCTTTTGACGGGGAGAACACTGAAGCTTTCTTT. It is translated as CASSPFDGENTEAFF.

The rearrangement uses TRBV7-9 and TRBJ2-6, with 9 bases lining up with TRBD2. This CDR3 comprises 19 residues. Per the germline V gene, CDR1 is SEHNR and CDR2 is FQNEAQ (reference sequence). V trimming: 0 bases; J trimming: 0 bases; junction bases outside the gene matches: 6. In DNA form, the CDR3 reads TGTGCCAGCAGCTTAGCGGGGCTAGCGGGGCCCTCTGGGGCCAACGTCCTGACTTTC. The encoded protein is CASSLAGLAGPSGANVLTF.

The chain recombines TRBV5-4 with TRBJ1-2, with D perhaps matching TRBD1 (6 bases). The V end was cut by 0 bases, the J end by 2 bases, with 11 bases between. Germline-derived CDR1 and CDR2 are SGHNT and YYREEE (reference sequence). This CDR3 spans 15 amino acids. CDR3 residues: CASSLVGGRNYGYTF. The CDR3 coding sequence is TGTGCCAGCAGCTTGGTAGGGGGAAGGAACTATGGCTACACCTTC.

The genes are TRBV7-3 and TRBJ2-7, with 7 positions matching TRBD1. There are 14 residues in the CDR3. The ends lost 5 bases at V and 6 bases at J; junction bases unmatched: 10. Germline V gene lookup returns CDR1 SGHTA and CDR2 FQGTGA. The CDR3, as DNA: TGTGCCAGCAGCACAACCGGGACAGCCACCGAGCAGTACTTC. Translating it yields CASSTTGTATEQYF. Drawing the rest from reference TRBV7-3 and TRBJ2-7, the complete variable domain is GAGVSQTPSNKVTEKGKYVELRCDPISGHTALYWYRQSLGQGPEFLIYFQGTGAADDSGLPNDRFFAVRPEGSVSTLKIQRTERGDSAVYLCASSTTGTATEQYFGPGTRLTVT.

V usage is TRBV28 and J usage is TRBJ1-5; D gene unclear. The CDR3 runs 15 residues. Germline V gene sequence: CDR1 MDHEN, CDR2 SYDVKM. V was pared by 1 base and J by 3 bases, with 10 bases between. Written as DNA, the CDR3 is TGTGCCAGCAGTTTATTTCTAGGTTTCAATCAGCCCCAGCATTTT. It encodes CASSLFLGFNQPQHF.

The CDR3 sequence: CASHRDRVDYGYTF. The CDR3 nucleotides are TGTGCCAGCCACCGGGACAGGGTCGACTATGGCTACACCTTC. This sequence joins TRBV5-4 and TRBJ1-2, with 9 bases lining up with TRBD1. The junction had 7 bases not matched to a gene; V was cut back by 7 bases and J by 3 bases. The CDR3 covers 14 residues. CDR1 and CDR2 (germline): SGHNT, YYREEE (reference sequence).

This chain connects TRBV4-1 to TRBJ2-3; D might be TRBD2 (6 bases). V was clipped by 1 base and J by 4 bases, with 27 bases between them. From germline, CDR1 is MGHRA and CDR2 YSYEKL. The CDR3 consists of 20 residues. CDR3 bases: TGCGCCAGCAGCCAAGTTTTTACCCTTAAGCGGGTGGAAATTCCAGATACGCAGTATTTT. This translates into CASSQVFTLKRVEIPDTQYF.

The chain employs TRBV11-3 and TRBJ1-1, with a tentative D call TRBD1 (5 bases). V was shortened by 3 bases and J by 10 bases, with 21 bases between the two germline ends. The CDR3 loop spans 15 amino acids. Germline CDR1 is SGHNT and CDR2 is YENEEA. CDR3 bases: TGTGCCAGCAGCTTCCAGGAGTCAGGGCAGCCCGCAGCTTTCTTT. This translates into CASSFQESGQPAAFF.

The CDR3 sequence: CASSSNRGRGGYTF. The CDR3 bases are TGTGCCAGCAGCAGTAACAGGGGGCGCGGGGGCTACACCTTC. The chain joins TRBV11-2 to TRBJ1-2; 9 positions match TRBD1. Looked up from germline, CDR1 is SGHAT and CDR2 is FQNNGV. The CDR3 runs to 14 residues. V lost 5 bases to trimming and J lost 8 bases; unmatched junction nucleotides: 9.

The V gene is TRBV7-9, the J gene TRBJ1-3, with D maybe TRBD1 (5 bases). Germline V CDR1 and CDR2: SEHNR, FQNEAQ (reference sequence). CDR3 size: 17 residues. The V gene lost 1 base and the J gene lost 0 bases, with 13 bases spanning the gap. CDR3 protein: CASSLVRGISSGNTIYF. The DNA of the CDR3 is TGTGCCAGCAGCTTAGTCCGGGGGATAAGCTCTGGAAACACCATATATTTT.

The rearrangement uses TRBV6-5 and TRBJ1-5; TRBD1 matches at 8 bases. The junction had 12 bases not matched to a gene; V was cut back by 6 bases and J by 8 bases. In germline, CDR1 is MNHEY, CDR2 SVGAGI. The CDR3 runs to 15 residues. CDR3 sequence: CASRESTNRGEPQHF. CDR3 bases: TGTGCCAGCAGGGAGAGCACCAACAGGGGGGAGCCCCAGCATTTT.

The CDR3 loop reads CASSPGQLSRAQETQYF. The DNA of the CDR3 is TGTGCCAGCAGCCCGGGACAGCTCTCACGGGCGCAAGAGACCCAGTACTTC. This chain links TRBV7-2 with TRBJ2-5; 7 nucleotides agree with TRBD1. With 5 bases clipped from V and 2 bases from J, the junction kept 14 bases outside the gene matches. Germline V gene data show CDR1 as SGHTA and CDR2 as FQGNSA. The CDR3 totals 17 residues.

As DNA, the CDR3 is TGTGCCAGCAGTCCCATTCGGGGGGCAAAGTATAATGAGCAGTTCTTC. Residues: CASSPIRGAKYNEQFF. The V call is TRBV6-6, the J call TRBJ2-1; TRBD2 is a possible D gene (7 bases). Per the germline V gene, CDR1 is MNHNY and CDR2 is SVGAGI (reference sequence). This CDR3 has 16 amino acids. The V gene lost 5 bases and the J gene lost 7 bases, with 21 bases spanning the gap.